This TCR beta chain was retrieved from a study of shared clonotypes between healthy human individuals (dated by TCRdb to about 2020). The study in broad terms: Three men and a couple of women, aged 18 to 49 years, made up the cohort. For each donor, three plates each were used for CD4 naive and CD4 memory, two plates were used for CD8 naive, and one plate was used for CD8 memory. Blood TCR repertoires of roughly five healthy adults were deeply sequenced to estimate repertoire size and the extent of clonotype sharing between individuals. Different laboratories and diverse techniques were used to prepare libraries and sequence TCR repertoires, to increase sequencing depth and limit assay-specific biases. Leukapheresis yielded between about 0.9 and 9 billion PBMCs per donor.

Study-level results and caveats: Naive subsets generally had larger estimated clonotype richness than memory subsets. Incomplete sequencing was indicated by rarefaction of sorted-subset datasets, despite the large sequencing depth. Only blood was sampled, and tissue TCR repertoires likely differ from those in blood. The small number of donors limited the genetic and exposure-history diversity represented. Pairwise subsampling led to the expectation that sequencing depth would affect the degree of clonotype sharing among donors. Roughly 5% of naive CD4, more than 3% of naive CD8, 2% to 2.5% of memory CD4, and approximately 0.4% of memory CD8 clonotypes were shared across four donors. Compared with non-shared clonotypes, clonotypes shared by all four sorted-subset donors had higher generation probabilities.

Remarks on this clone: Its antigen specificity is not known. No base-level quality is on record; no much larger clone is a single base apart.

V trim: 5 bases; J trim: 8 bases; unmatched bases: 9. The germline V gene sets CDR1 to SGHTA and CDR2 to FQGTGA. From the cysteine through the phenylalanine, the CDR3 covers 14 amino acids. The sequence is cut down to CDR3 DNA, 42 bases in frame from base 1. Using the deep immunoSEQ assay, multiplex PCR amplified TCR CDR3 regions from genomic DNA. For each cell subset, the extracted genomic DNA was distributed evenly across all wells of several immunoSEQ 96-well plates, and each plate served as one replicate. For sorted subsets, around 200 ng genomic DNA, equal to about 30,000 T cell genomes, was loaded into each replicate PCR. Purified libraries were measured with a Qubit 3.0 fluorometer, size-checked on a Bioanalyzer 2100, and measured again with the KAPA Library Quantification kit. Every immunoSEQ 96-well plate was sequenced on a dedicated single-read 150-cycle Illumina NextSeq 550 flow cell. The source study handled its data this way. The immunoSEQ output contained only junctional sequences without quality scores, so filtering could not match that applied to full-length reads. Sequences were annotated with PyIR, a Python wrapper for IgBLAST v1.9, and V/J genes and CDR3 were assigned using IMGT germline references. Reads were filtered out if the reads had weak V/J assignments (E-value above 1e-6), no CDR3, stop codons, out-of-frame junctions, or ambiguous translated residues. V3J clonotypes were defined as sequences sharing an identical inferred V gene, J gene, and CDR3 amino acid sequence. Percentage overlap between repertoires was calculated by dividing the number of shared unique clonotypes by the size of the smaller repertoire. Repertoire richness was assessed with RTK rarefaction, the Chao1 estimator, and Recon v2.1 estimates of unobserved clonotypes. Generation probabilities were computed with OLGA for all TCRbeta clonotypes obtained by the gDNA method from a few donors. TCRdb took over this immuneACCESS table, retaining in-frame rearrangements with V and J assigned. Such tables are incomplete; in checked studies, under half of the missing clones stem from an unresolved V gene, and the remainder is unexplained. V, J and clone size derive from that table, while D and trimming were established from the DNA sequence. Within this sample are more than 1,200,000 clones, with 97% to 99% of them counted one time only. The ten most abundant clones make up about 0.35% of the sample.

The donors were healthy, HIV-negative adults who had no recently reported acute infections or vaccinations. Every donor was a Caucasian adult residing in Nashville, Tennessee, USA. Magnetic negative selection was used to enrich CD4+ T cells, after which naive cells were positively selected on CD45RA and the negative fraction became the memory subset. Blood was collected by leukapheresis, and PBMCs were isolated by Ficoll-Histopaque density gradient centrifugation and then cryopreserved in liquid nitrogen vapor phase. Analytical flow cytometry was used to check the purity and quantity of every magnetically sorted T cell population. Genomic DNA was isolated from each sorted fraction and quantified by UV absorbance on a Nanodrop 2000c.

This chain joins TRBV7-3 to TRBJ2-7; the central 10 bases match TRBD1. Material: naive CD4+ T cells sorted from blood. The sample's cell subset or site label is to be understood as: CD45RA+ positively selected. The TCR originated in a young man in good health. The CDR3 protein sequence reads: CASSPGQGVNKQYF. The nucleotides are TGTGCCAGCAGCCCCGGACAGGGGGTGAACAAGCAGTACTTC.